This TCR beta chain was recovered during a study of somatic mutations in cytotoxic T cells in rheumatoid arthritis. Overall study context: Each patient's diagnosis was followed right away by a blood draw (around 30 ml EDTA), before any treatment.

General observations from the study: Between rheumatoid arthritis patients and age-matched healthy controls, CD8+ T-cell clonality showed no significant difference. For rheumatoid arthritis patients, CD8+ clonality increased with age, whereas it did not in healthy controls.

Libraries were prepared by immunoSEQ multiplex PCR; TCRdb keeps only in-frame clonotypes and omits some of them. Of 15,000 to 20,000 clones listed, approximately 80% are singletons. Germline V gene data show CDR1 as MNHNS and CDR2 as SASEGT. V gave up 2 bases and J gave up 3 bases, with 11 bases separating them. The CDR3 runs to 15 residues. In the case of this clone: Antigen specificity is unknown.

The receptor comes from an adult with rheumatoid arthritis. The chain employs TRBV6-1 and TRBJ2-1; D is perhaps TRBD2 (6 bases). The material sequenced was CD8+ T cells sorted from blood. CDR3 nucleotide sequence: TGTGCCAGCAGTGAACGGGGGTACTTCTACAATGAGCAGTTCTTC. The encoded protein is CASSERGYFYNEQFF.